Below are 11 T cell receptor beta chains sequenced from a single sample in a study of CD8+ T cells in alopecia areata. Treatment noted: oral pan-JAK inhibitor, 5-10 mg twice daily. After isolation, RNA underwent reverse transcription to generate cDNA as the sequencing template. Clones were read by immunoSEQ multiplex PCR, and TCRdb kept only the in-frame ones, dropping some. The repertoire holds approximately 160,000 clones, with 60% as singletons. The specimen comprised CD4+ T cells sorted from blood, sampled at week 24, from a patient treated with tofacitinib. All receptors come from a human donor with alopecia areata.

The V gene is TRBV10-3, the J gene TRBJ1-1; D perhaps matches TRBD1 (6 bases). The CDR3 is 14 amino acids. Germline lookup yields CDR1 ENHRY and CDR2 SYGVKD. V lost 6 bases, J lost 1 base, and 12 bases lay in between. CDR3 DNA sequence: TGTGCCATCAGCCCGAAGGGACAGAACACTGAAGCTTTCTTT. It codes for CAISPKGQNTEAFF.

This clone came up a few times. The rearrangement links TRBV27 to TRBJ2-5; D possibly uses TRBD1 or TRBD2 (5 bases each). From germline, CDR1 is MNHEY and CDR2 SMNVEV (reference sequence). V was clipped by 1 base and J by 5 bases, with 14 bases between them. CDR3 length: 15 amino acids. DNA of the CDR3: TGTGCCAGCAGTTTATTGGGGGACGTAAGGGAGACCCAGTACTTC. Translated: CASSLLGDVRETQYF.

This clone was seen a few times. The CDR3 bases are TGCAGCGCCTCTGGGACTAGGGGGAACCAAGAGACCCAGTACTTC. Translated: CSASGTRGNQETQYF. The chain joins TRBV29-1 to TRBJ2-5; TRBD2 agrees at 8 bases. The germline CDR1 and CDR2 sequences are SQVTM and ANQGSEA. This CDR3 region has 15 residues. The J segment lost 0 bases and the V segment lost 7 bases, leaving 10 bases of the junction unmatched. Together with reference TRBV29-1 and TRBJ2-5, the CDR3 gives the full variable domain: SAVISQKPSRDICQRGTSLTIQCQVDSQVTMMFWYRQQPGQSLTLIATANQGSEATYESGFVIDKFPISRPNLTFSTLTVSNMSPEDSSIYLCSASGTRGNQETQYFGPGTRLLVL.

The genes are TRBV18 and TRBJ1-2; D gene unclear. CDR3 length: 12 residues. The V gene's germline CDR1 is KGHSH and CDR2 LQKENI. V lost 2 bases and J lost 2, with 3 bases in between. The CDR3 nucleotides are TGTGCCAGCTCACCAGAGAACTATGGCTACACCTTC. Translation: CASSPENYGYTF.

This clone was counted a few times. The J gene is TRBJ2-3, the V gene TRBV15, with 7 nucleotides matching TRBD2. The CDR3 runs to 15 residues. Per the germline V gene, CDR1 is LNHNV and CDR2 is YYDKDF (reference sequence). The ends lost 7 bases at V and 0 bases at J; junction bases unmatched: 7. CDR3 coding DNA: TGTGCCACCATGAAGCGGGGCCTAAGCACAGATACGCAGTATTTT. It encodes CATMKRGLSTDTQYF.

The V gene is TRBV4-2, the J gene TRBJ2-3; no clear D gene. Between the trimmed V and J ends, which lost 4 bases and 2 bases, there was a span of 7 bases. The CDR3 covers 13 residues. Per the germline V gene, CDR1 is LGHNA and CDR2 is YNFKEQ. The CDR3 region is CASSPPFTDTQYF. Here the CDR3 DNA reads TGTGCCAGCAGCCCCCCTTTCACAGATACGCAGTATTTT.

The rearrangement links TRBV20-1 to TRBJ1-1; D remains ambiguous. CDR1 is DFQATT, CDR2 SNEGSKA, per germline (reference sequence). The ends were cut back, 2 bases at V and 12 bases at J, with 10 bases in the middle. CDR3 length: 10 residues. CDR3 coding DNA: TGCAGTGCTAGAATGGGGAAAACTTTCTTT. Protein sequence: CSARMGKTFF.

The chain links TRBV23-1 to TRBJ2-3; D is possibly TRBD1 (5 bases). TRBV23-1 is an ORF; its function is uncertain. There are 15 residues in the CDR3. V was clipped by 2 bases and J by 8 bases, with 17 bases between them. This CDR3 reads CASSQVEPVQGTQYF. CDR3 nucleotides: TGCGCCAGCAGTCAAGTGGAACCCGTTCAGGGTACGCAGTATTTT.

This chain links TRBV29-1 with TRBJ2-1, with 8 bases identical to TRBD2. The J segment lost 4 bases and the V segment lost 4 bases, leaving 3 bases of the junction unmatched. There are 13 residues in the CDR3. CDR1 is SQVTM, CDR2 ANQGSEA, per germline. The DNA for the CDR3 is TGCAGCGTTGTCGCGGGGGGATACAATGAGCAGTTCTTC. This encodes CSVVAGGYNEQFF.

A remark on this clone: An end of the junction does not agree with germline; a read error may underlie this. V gene TRBV7-7 combines with J gene TRBJ2-3; D possibly corresponds to TRBD2 (6 bases). The germline V gene has CDR1 SSHAT and CDR2 FNYEAQ (reference sequence). CDR3 size: 13 residues. For the CDR3, the DNA is TGTGCTAGCAGAAAGGTCGGGAGTGATACGCAGTATTTT. Residues: CASRKVGSDTQYF.

The chain recombines TRBV20-1 with TRBJ2-2, with D unresolved. V dropped 5 bases and J dropped 5 bases, with 6 bases sitting between them. The CDR3 extends over 11 amino acids. Germline loops: CDR1 DFQATT, CDR2 SNEGSKA (reference sequence). The CDR3 reads CSADHTGELFF. The CDR3 nucleotides read TGCAGTGCTGATCATACCGGGGAGCTGTTTTTT.